This TCR beta chain was documented in a study of blood T cell repertoires in COVID-19. Study-wide context: The samples span acute and convalescent COVID-19 from the United States, Italy and Spain. Sources were T cells, B-cell-depleted T cells, or PBMCs; the material itself was cDNA or gDNA.

As handled by the study authors: Reference gene primers were amplified, and this amplification served to estimate nucleated cell counts. The protocol was immunoSEQ multiplex PCR, while the TCRdb copy is restricted to in-frame clones and leaves out a portion. V and J calls and clone size are copied from that table; D and trimming were computed from the DNA. The table includes about 33,000 clones, about 86% detected once. The CDR3 is 15 amino acids. From germline, CDR1 is MDHEN and CDR2 SYDVKM. V trimming: 3 bases; J trimming: 2 bases; junction bases outside the gene matches: 4. The chain recombines TRBV28 with TRBJ1-5; 7 bases are a match to TRBD1. This receptor was taken from a woman older than 75 with active or convalescent COVID-19. The sequenced sample was peripheral blood. This chain's CDR3 is CASSLAGQGNQPQHF. In DNA form, the CDR3 reads TGTGCCAGCAGTTTGGCCGGACAGGGCAATCAGCCCCAGCATTTT. Full variable domain (missing parts from reference TRBV28 and TRBJ1-5): DVKVTQSSRYLVKRTGEKVFLECVQDMDHENMFWYRQDPGLGLRLIYFSYDVKMKEKGDIPEGYSVSREKKERFSLILESASTNQTSMYLCASSLAGQGNQPQHFGDGTRLSIL.